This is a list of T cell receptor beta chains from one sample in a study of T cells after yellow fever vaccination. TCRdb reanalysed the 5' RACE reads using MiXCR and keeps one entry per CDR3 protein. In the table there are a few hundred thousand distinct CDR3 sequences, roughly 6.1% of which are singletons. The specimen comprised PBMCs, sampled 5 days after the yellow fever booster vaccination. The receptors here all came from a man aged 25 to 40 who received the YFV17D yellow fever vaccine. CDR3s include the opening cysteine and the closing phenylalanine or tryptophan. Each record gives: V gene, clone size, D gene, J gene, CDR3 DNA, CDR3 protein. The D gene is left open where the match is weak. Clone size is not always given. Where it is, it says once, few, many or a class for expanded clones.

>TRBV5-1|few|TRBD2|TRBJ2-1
TGCGCCAGCAGCGGGCTAGCGGGAGGGCCTAATGAGCAGTTCTTC
CASSGLAGGPNEQFF
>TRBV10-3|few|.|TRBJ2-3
TGTGCCATCAGTGACATAGATACGCAGTATTTT
CAISDIDTQYF
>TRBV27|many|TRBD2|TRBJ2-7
TGTGCCAGCAAGCCCTGGACTAGCGGGACCTACGAGCAGTACTTC
CASKPWTSGTYEQYF
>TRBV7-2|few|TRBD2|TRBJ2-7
TGTGCCAGCAGCTTGGGACTAGCGGGAGTGGAGTACTTC
CASSLGLAGVEYF
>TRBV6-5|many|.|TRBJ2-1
TGTGCCAGCAGCTTACAGGGAACCTACAATGAGCAGTTCTTC
CASSLQGTYNEQFF
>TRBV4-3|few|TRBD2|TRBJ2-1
TGCGCCAGCAGCCAAGAAGTCGGGCGGGAGGGTTACAATGAGCAGTTCTTC
CASSQEVGREGYNEQFF
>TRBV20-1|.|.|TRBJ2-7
TGCAGTGCTAGGCCGGGGTCCTACGAGCAGTACTTC
CSARPGSYEQYF
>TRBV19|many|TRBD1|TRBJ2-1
TGTGCCAGTAGTACCAGGACAGGCTCCTACAATGAGCAGTTCTTC
CASSTRTGSYNEQFF
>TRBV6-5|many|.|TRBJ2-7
TGTGCCAGCAGTTCGTCCGGGACACAATCCTACGAGCAGTACTTC
CASSSSGTQSYEQYF
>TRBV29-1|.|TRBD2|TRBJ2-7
TGCAGCGTTGAACAACTAGCGGCGGACTCCTACGAGCAGTACTTC
CSVEQLAADSYEQYF
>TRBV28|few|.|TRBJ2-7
TGTGCCAGCAGTCTTCCCCGGACAGCCTCCTACGAGCAGTACTTC
CASSLPRTASYEQYF
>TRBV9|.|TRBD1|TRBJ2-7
TGTGCCAGCAGCGTAGAAACCGGGACAGGGGTTTCCTACGAGCAGTACTTC
CASSVETGTGVSYEQYF
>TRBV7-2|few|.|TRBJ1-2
TGTGCCAGCAGCTCTTTCCCAGGAGTTGGCTACACCTTC
CASSSFPGVGYTF
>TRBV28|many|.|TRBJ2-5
TGTGCCAGCAGTTCCCCAGAGACCCAGTACTTC
CASSSPETQYF
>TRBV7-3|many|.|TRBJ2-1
TGTGCCAGCAGCTTGACAGCGGGCACTAGCTACAATGAGCAGTTCTTC
CASSLTAGTSYNEQFF
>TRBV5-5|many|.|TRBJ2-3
TGTGCCAGCAGCTTCCAGACAGATACGCAGTATTTT
CASSFQTDTQYF
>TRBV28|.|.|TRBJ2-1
TGTGCCAGCCATCCGGATGACTATACAAGGAACAATGAGCAGTTCTTC
CASHPDDYTRNNEQFF
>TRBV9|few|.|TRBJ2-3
TGTGCCAGCAACACAGGAGGAGATACGCAGTATTTT
CASNTGGDTQYF
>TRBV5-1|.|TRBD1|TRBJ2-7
TGCGCCAGCAGCCCGGGCGGGACAGGCTTTGGAAGTTACGAGCAGTACTTC
CASSPGGTGFGSYEQYF
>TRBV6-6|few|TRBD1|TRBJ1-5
TGTGCCAGCAGTCAGGGACAGAGCCCCCAGCATTTT
CASSQGQSPQHF
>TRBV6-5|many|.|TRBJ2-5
TGTGCCAGCAGTTACGGCATAGTGGCTACGCAAGAGACCCAGTACTTC
CASSYGIVATQETQYF
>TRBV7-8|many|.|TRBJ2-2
TGTGCCAGCAGCCGTTCAGGGACAACGAACACCGGGGAGCTGTTTTTT
CASSRSGTTNTGELFF
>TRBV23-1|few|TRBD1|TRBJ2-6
TGCGCCAGCAGCCGTGCAAATACAGGGACAGGGAGCCCCTCTGGGGCCAACGTCCTGACTTTC
CASSRANTGTGSPSGANVLTF
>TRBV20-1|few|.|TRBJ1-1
TGCAGTGCTAGCCTCGCAGTGTTGAACACTGAAGCTTTCTTT
CSASLAVLNTEAFF
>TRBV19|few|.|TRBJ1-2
TGTGCCAGTAGTATGGGTATCTATGGCTACACCTTC
CASSMGIYGYTF
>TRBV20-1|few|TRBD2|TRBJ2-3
TGCAGTGCGCCAAAATGGACTAGCCTAGCGGATACGCAGTATTTT
CSAPKWTSLADTQYF
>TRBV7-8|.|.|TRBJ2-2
TGTGCCAGCAGCTTAGCGCTGGCAGGGCCGACCGGGGAGCTGTTTTTT
CASSLALAGPTGELFF
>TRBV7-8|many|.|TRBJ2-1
TGTGCCAGCAGGGAAGTAGGGTCTGAGCAGTTCTTC
CASREVGSEQFF
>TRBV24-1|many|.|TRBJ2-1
TGTGCCACCAGTGATCCCTCCGGGGTTGAGCAGTTCTTC
CATSDPSGVEQFF
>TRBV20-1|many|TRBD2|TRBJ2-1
TGCAGTGCTAGGGACTTAGCGGGAGGATGGGATGAGCAGTTCTTC
CSARDLAGGWDEQFF
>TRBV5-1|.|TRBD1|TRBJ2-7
TGCGCCAGCAGCTTGGGCCTCGGACAGGGACCTGACGAGCAGTACTTC
CASSLGLGQGPDEQYF
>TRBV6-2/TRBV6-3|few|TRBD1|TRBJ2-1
TGTGCCAGCAGTCCGAGACAGGGGTTCAGTGGTGAGCAGTTCTTC
CASSPRQGFSGEQFF
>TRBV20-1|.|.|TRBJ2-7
TGCAGTGCTGCCCCCGGGACCGCGGGGTACGAGCAGTACTTC
CSAAPGTAGYEQYF
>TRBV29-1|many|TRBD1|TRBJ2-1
TGCAGCGTGCAACAGGGGGCCAATGAGCAGTTCTTC
CSVQQGANEQFF